The clone carrying this TCR beta chain was observed a few times. Antigen unknown. This CDR3 has 16 residues. The germline V gene encodes CDR1 LGHNA and CDR2 YNFKEQ. V was cut by 0 bases and J by 1 base, with 13 bases left in between. Via CD45RO/CCR7/CD25/CD127/CD95/CD27, cells of the CD4+ naive, central memory, regulatory and stem cell-like memory subsets were sorted. The source of the sample is a study of beta chain features in type 1 diabetes. Study-wide findings and caveats: Patients with Type 1 diabetes showed moderately but significantly shorter TCRB CDR3s in all four CD4+ subsets. PCR might pick shorter templates more often, in the same way for patients and controls.

Expressed TCRB transcripts were sequenced, since all the RNA that had been isolated was reverse transcribed. The method was immunoSEQ multiplex PCR; TCRdb's version includes in-frame clones alone and lacks a portion of them. The repertoire holds hundreds of thousands of clones, with more than 12% as singletons. V is TRBV4-2 and J is TRBJ2-7; TRBD1 might be the D (6 bases). Source material: naive CD4+ T cells from blood. The source is a young man with type 1 diabetes. CDR3 sequence: CASSQDLRTVSYEQYF. In DNA form, the CDR3 reads TGTGCCAGCAGCCAAGATCTAAGGACAGTGTCCTACGAGCAGTACTTC.